This T cell receptor beta chain is drawn from a study of blood T cell repertoires in COVID-19. On the study more broadly: Collection of acute and convalescent COVID-19 samples took place in the United States, Italy and Spain. T cells, B-cell-depleted T cells, or PBMCs supplied cDNA or gDNA.

Original data processing: Scientists estimated how many nucleated cells there were by amplifying reference gene primers. Profiling relied on immunoSEQ multiplex PCR, and the TCRdb table lists in-frame clones only, not all of them. V and J calls and clone size are given by that table; D and trimming were obtained from the DNA. Altogether about 200,000 clones are present, around 86% being singletons, with the ten largest covering approximately 5%. A word on this clone: This specimen includes other DNA sequences encoding the same CDR3.

This TCR derives from a human donor in a cohort sampled during active COVID-19. Input material: peripheral blood.

DNA for the CDR3: TGCGCCAGCAGCTTGGCCGGGTTATCCTACGAGCAGTACTTC. This encodes CASSLAGLSYEQYF. The chain joins TRBV5-1 to TRBJ2-7; D uncertain. The germline CDR1 and CDR2 sequences are SGHRS and YFSETQ. Trimming stripped 0 bases from V and 1 base from J, with 8 bases between. The CDR3 extends over 14 amino acids.